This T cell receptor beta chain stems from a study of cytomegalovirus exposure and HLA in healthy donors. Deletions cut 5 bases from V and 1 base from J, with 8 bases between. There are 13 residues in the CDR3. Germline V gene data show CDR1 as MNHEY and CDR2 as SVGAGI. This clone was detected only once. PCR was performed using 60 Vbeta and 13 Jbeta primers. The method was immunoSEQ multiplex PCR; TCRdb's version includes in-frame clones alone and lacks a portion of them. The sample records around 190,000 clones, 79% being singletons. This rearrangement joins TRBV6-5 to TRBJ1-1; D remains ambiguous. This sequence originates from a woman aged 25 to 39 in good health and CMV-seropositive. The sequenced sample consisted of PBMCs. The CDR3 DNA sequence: TGTGCCAGCAGTGTGGAGGAGAACACTGAAGCTTTCTTT. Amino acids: CASSVEENTEAFF.